The rows below give T cell receptor beta chains drawn from one sample of a study of Ad26.COV2.S vaccination and SARS-CoV-2 variants. Data came from immunoSEQ multiplex PCR; TCRdb stores just in-frame clones and leaves some out. The table includes about 350,000 clones, approximately 90% detected once. The specimen was peripheral blood, collected in a trial of Ad26.COV2.S vaccine versus placebo. Receptors originate from a person between 18 and 60 years old who received the Ad26.COV2.S COVID-19 vaccine or a placebo. Each CDR3 is given with its conserved first and last residue. The D gene is left open where the match is weak. Some rows have no size entry. The others give once, few or many, or a class for an expanded clone.

J gene	V gene	clone size	D gene	CDR3 DNA	CDR3 protein
TRBJ1-5	TRBV19	.	.	TGTGCCAGTAGTGTACGAAGCAATCAGCCCCAGCATTTT	CASSVRSNQPQHF
TRBJ1-6	TRBV3-1/TRBV3-2	.	.	TGTGCCAGCAGCCAAGATCCAGATTCACCCCTCCACTTT	CASSQDPDSPLHF
TRBJ1-6	TRBV5-6	.	.	TGTGCCAGCAGCTTCGCAGGGCCCTATAATTCACCCCTCCACTTT	CASSFAGPYNSPLHF
TRBJ1-3	TRBV2	.	.	TGTGCCAGCAGTATCGGAGTTCCTGGAAACACCATATATTTT	CASSIGVPGNTIYF
TRBJ1-2	TRBV16	.	.	TGTGCCAGCAGCCGAGAAGCAGGGGACCTCTATGGCTACACCTTC	CASSREAGDLYGYTF
TRBJ1-2	TRBV9	once	.	TGTGCCAGTTATCGCAACCCCTCCGGCTACACCTTC	CASYRNPSGYTF
TRBJ2-2	TRBV4-1	.	TRBD2	TGCGCCAGCAGCCACGGACTAGCGGGAGTGAGGACCACCGGGGAGCTGTTTTTT	CASSHGLAGVRTTGELFF
TRBJ1-1	TRBV2	.	.	TGTGCCAGCTACTTTCCTCTGGGGGACACTGAAGCTTTCTTT	CASYFPLGDTEAFF
TRBJ2-1	TRBV6-5	.	.	TGTGCCAGCAGGTCTGGGGTCTCCTACAATGAGCAGTTCTTC	CASRSGVSYNEQFF
TRBJ1-3	TRBV29-1	.	.	TGCAGCGCTCGGCCCCGACTCTCTGGAAACACCATATATTTT	CSARPRLSGNTIYF
TRBJ1-3	TRBV4-1	.	TRBD1	TGCGCCAGCAGCCAGGAGGGACAGGGACATTCTGGAAACACCATATATTTT	CASSQEGQGHSGNTIYF
TRBJ1-5	TRBV2	.	.	TGTGCCAGCAGCGCAAACGGGTTACTTAGCAATCAGCCCCAGCATTTT	CASSANGLLSNQPQHF
TRBJ2-3	TRBV29-1	.	.	TGCAGCACTGTACAGGGTGCGTCCACAGATACGCAGTATTTT	CSTVQGASTDTQYF
TRBJ1-2	TRBV5-1	.	.	TGCGCCAGCAGCTTCCTTAAAGGGGGACTAACTGAGGGTGAGGAGGAGTATGGCTACACCTTC	CASSFLKGGLTEGEEEYGYTF
TRBJ2-5	TRBV29-1	.	.	TGCAGCGTTGAATTCTTCGAGACCCAGTACTTC	CSVEFFETQYF
TRBJ2-7	TRBV12-5	few	TRBD2	TGTGCTAGTGGTTTGCTAGCGGGAGCCCTCAGCTCCTACGAGCAGTACTTC	CASGLLAGALSSYEQYF
TRBJ1-2	TRBV5-1	.	.	TGCGCCAGCAGCTTGGATCTGGGGGCGGTCTCTGGCTACACCTTC	CASSLDLGAVSGYTF
TRBJ2-1	TRBV29-1	.	.	TGCAGCGTCAAGACCGGCGGGGAAACCTACAATGAGCAGTTCTTC	CSVKTGGETYNEQFF
TRBJ2-2	TRBV18	.	TRBD1	TGTGCCAGCTCACCTCGGACAGGGACGAACACCGGGGAGCTGTTTTTT	CASSPRTGTNTGELFF
TRBJ1-3	TRBV9	.	.	TGTGCCAGCAGCCCCGGGAACACCATATATTTT	CASSPGNTIYF
TRBJ2-1	TRBV29-1	few	.	TGCAGCGTTGGACAGAGCTCCTACAATGAGCAGTTCTTC	CSVGQSSYNEQFF
TRBJ1-5	TRBV10-3	.	.	TGTGCCATCAGTGAGATAATAGCCGGTCAGCCCCAGCATTTT	CAISEIIAGQPQHF
TRBJ1-2	TRBV28	.	.	TGTGCCAGCAGTTTGCTAGGCTATGGCTACACCTTC	CASSLLGYGYTF
TRBJ2-2	TRBV19	.	.	TGTGCCAGTAGTCGCCTAGAGGTTAACACCGGGGAGCTGTTTTTT	CASSRLEVNTGELFF
TRBJ2-7	TRBV7-9	few	.	TGTGCCAGCAGCTACCAGGGGGGAAACTACGAGCAGTACTTC	CASSYQGGNYEQYF
TRBJ1-1	TRBV27	.	.	TGTGCCAGCAGTTTCACAGGGTTGGGGAGCACTGAAGCTTTCTTT	CASSFTGLGSTEAFF
TRBJ2-5	TRBV6-6	.	.	TGTGCCAGCAGTTACTCCCGGGAGACGCTGGCCGAGACCCAGTACTTC	CASSYSRETLAETQYF
TRBJ1-2	TRBV3-1/TRBV3-2	.	TRBD1	TGTGCCAGCAGCCCCCGGACAGGGGCTCAAGCTAACTATGGCTACACCTTC	CASSPRTGAQANYGYTF
TRBJ1-2	TRBV16	.	.	TGTGCCAGCAGCCAATGGGCGGGGGTCCGGGACTACACCTTC	CASSQWAGVRDYTF
TRBJ1-4	TRBV27	.	.	TGTGCCAGCAGTTTGGGGCAGGGACTTAATGAAAAACTGTTTTTT	CASSLGQGLNEKLFF
TRBJ1-2	TRBV3-1/TRBV3-2	.	TRBD1	TGTGCCAGCACCAGAGGACAGGGAGGCTATGGCTACACCTTC	CASTRGQGGYGYTF
TRBJ2-1	TRBV7-9	once	.	TGTGCCAGCAGCTTGGGATACTCGGGTTTGATTGAGCAGTTCTTC	CASSLGYSGLIEQFF
TRBJ2-2	TRBV5-1	once	TRBD2	TGCGCCAGCAGCCTGTCGGGACTAGCGGCCGGGGAGCTGTTTTTT	CASSLSGLAAGELFF
TRBJ1-1	TRBV9	.	.	TGTGCCAGCAGCGTAGGGTATCTGGGGTCAACTGAAGCTTTCTTT	CASSVGYLGSTEAFF
TRBJ1-4	TRBV6-2/TRBV6-3	.	.	TGTGCCAGCAGTTACTCTTTCGGGGACGATAATGAAAAACTGTTTTTT	CASSYSFGDDNEKLFF
TRBJ2-1	TRBV30	.	.	TGTGCCTGGAGTGTTCAAAGGGGCGATGAGCAGTTCTTC	CAWSVQRGDEQFF
TRBJ2-7	TRBV19	.	.	TGTGCCAGTAGTATGGGGCCGGGGGAGCAGTACTTC	CASSMGPGEQYF
TRBJ1-1	TRBV29-1	.	TRBD1	TGCAGCGTTGGCGCAGGGGGCGGCACTGAAGCTTTCTTT	CSVGAGGGTEAFF
TRBJ2-3	TRBV7-9	.	.	TGTGCCAGCAGCCCCTCCCTGGGGACAGATACGCAGTATTTT	CASSPSLGTDTQYF
TRBJ2-4	TRBV5-1	.	.	TGCGCCAGCAGCTTGGAAGGGGTGGGGGCGCTAGCCAAAAACATTCAGTACTTC	CASSLEGVGALAKNIQYF
TRBJ1-2	TRBV6-6	.	.	TGTGCCAGCGTCGGTACGGAGAGCCATGGCTACACCTTC	CASVGTESHGYTF
TRBJ2-7	TRBV28	.	.	TGTGCCAGCAGTTTATCGACGGTTCGCTACGAGCAGTACTTC	CASSLSTVRYEQYF
TRBJ2-1	TRBV11-2	.	.	TGTGCCAGCAGCTTAGGGTGGGACAATGAGCAGTTCTTC	CASSLGWDNEQFF
TRBJ1-5	TRBV18	.	.	TGTGCCAGCTCACCTGCAGCGGATCAGCCCCAGCATTTT	CASSPAADQPQHF
TRBJ1-2	TRBV19	once	TRBD1	TGTGCCAGTAGTATAGGGGGACAGGGGGCTAGTGGCTACACCTTC	CASSIGGQGASGYTF
TRBJ1-2	TRBV10-3	once	.	TGTGCCATCAGTGACAGTCGGATGGGCTACACCTTC	CAISDSRMGYTF
TRBJ2-5	TRBV18	.	.	TGTGCCAGCTCACCACAGTCGCAAGAGACCCAGTACTTC	CASSPQSQETQYF
TRBJ1-2	TRBV7-8	.	.	TGTGCCAGCAGCTTAGCTGGGTTTGGCTACACCTTC	CASSLAGFGYTF
TRBJ2-1	TRBV3-1/TRBV3-2	.	TRBD2	TGTGCCAGCAGCCGAACAAGCGGGAGAGCTCGGAATGAGCAGTTCTTC	CASSRTSGRARNEQFF
TRBJ2-3	TRBV28	.	.	TGTGCCAGCAGTTTGCTAGGGGTAGCACCTTACACAGATACGCAGTATTTT	CASSLLGVAPYTDTQYF
TRBJ2-6	TRBV30	.	.	TGTGCCTGGAGTCAAAACTCGACCGCCAGCTCTGGGGCCAACGTCCTGACTTTC	CAWSQNSTASSGANVLTF
TRBJ1-1	TRBV7-8	.	TRBD1	TGTGCCAGCAAGTTCGGACAGGGCGGACCTGAAGCTTTCTTT	CASKFGQGGPEAFF
TRBJ1-6	TRBV5-8	few	.	TGTGCCAGCAGCTCGCTCAAGACAGCGAGCTCCTATAATTCACCCCTCCACTTT	CASSSLKTASSYNSPLHF
TRBJ1-3	TRBV30	.	.	TGTGCCTCCCCCGGGCCTCCTGGAAACACCATATATTTT	CASPGPPGNTIYF